This TCR beta chain was sequenced for a study of CD8+ T cells in alopecia areata. Study conclusions and caveats: There were also resident alphabeta T cells of normal skin sequenced in scalp samples.

Following RNA extraction, reverse transcription yielded cDNA that acted as the sequencing template. Repertoires were generated with immunoSEQ multiplex PCR, while TCRdb's copy carries only in-frame clones and drops some. The sample contains roughly 120,000 clones, roughly 69% of which appear only once. With respect to this clone: Its antigen is still unknown.

Trimming removed 2 bases from V and 3 bases from J, with 5 bases in between. Germline V gene sequence: CDR1 MNHNS, CDR2 SASEGT. The CDR3 runs to 13 residues. PBMCs provided sorted CD4+ and CD8+ T cells. The rearrangement joins TRBV6-1 to TRBJ1-5; D gene uncertain. The specimen was CD4+ T cells sorted from blood. This receptor was taken from a human donor in good health. DNA of the CDR3: TGTGCCAGCAGTGAACGGGACAATCAGCCCCAGCATTTT. Its translation: CASSERDNQPQHF.